This TCR beta chain came from a study of blood T cell repertoires in COVID-19. Study background: The analysed material was cDNA or gDNA that came from T cells, B-cell-depleted T cells, or PBMCs.

Generated by immunoSEQ multiplex PCR, the TCRdb table keeps only in-frame clones and is missing some. The data hold more than 200,000 clones, with about 86% observed a single time. The V gene lost 0 bases and the J gene lost 3 bases, with 4 bases spanning the gap. The CDR3 sequence is 12 residues long. CDR1 SGHRS and CDR2 YFSETQ come from the germline V gene. Only a few counts were recorded for this clone. Other DNA sequences of this sample code for an identical CDR3. The rearrangement uses TRBV5-1 and TRBJ2-7, with unresolved D. Sample: peripheral blood. This receptor was identified in a man in his forties or fifties with active or convalescent COVID-19. The CDR3 sequence: CASSLDGYEQYF. The CDR3 DNA follows: TGCGCCAGCAGCTTGGACGGCTACGAGCAGTACTTC.